A single sample is the source of the 5 T cell receptor beta chains below, sequenced in a study of OX40 agonist ivuxolimab in advanced cancers. The assay was immunoSEQ multiplex PCR, and TCRdb's table has in-frame clones only and misses some. The sample has 71,000 or so clones; roughly 81% are singletons. Sequencing was performed on CD4+ or CD8+ T cells sorted from blood, taken in a trial of the OX40 agonist ivuxolimab. The receptors derive from an adult with an advanced solid tumor such as melanoma, head and neck, liver or kidney cancer.

This chain links TRBV29-1 with TRBJ1-5; D perhaps matches TRBD1 (6 bases). Trimming shortened V by 4 bases and J by 4 bases, and 8 bases separated the two germline ends. Germline V CDR1 and CDR2: SQVTM, ANQGSEA. The CDR3 is 12 residues long. The CDR3: CSVGDTNQPQHF. CDR3 bases: TGCAGCGTTGGGGACACAAATCAGCCCCAGCATTTT.

The gene calls are TRBV6-6 and TRBJ1-2; perhaps TRBD1 as D (6 bases). V dropped 0 bases and J dropped 3 bases, with 11 bases sitting between them. The CDR3 runs to 15 residues. The germline V gene has CDR1 MNHNY and CDR2 SVGAGI (reference sequence). CDR3 residues: CASSYSPGADYGYTF. CDR3 DNA sequence: TGTGCCAGCAGTTACTCCCCGGGGGCGGACTATGGCTACACCTTC.

In its sample, this clone was seen a few times. The chain joins TRBV6-6 to TRBJ1-2; D is ambiguous. V was pared by 2 bases and J by 6 bases, with 10 bases between. Germline V lookup: CDR1 MNHNY, CDR2 SVGAGI (reference sequence). The CDR3 contains 13 residues. For the CDR3, the DNA is TGTGCCAGCAGTTACGGGTGGGGAAATGGCTACACCTTC. Encoded protein: CASSYGWGNGYTF.

This chain links TRBV7-9 with TRBJ2-1; D remains unclear. Trimming removed 5 bases from V and 4 bases from J, with 12 bases in between. The CDR3 length is 14 residues. Germline loops: CDR1 SEHNR, CDR2 FQNEAQ (reference sequence). The CDR3, as DNA: TGTGCCAGCAGCCAAATCTCGGGTTACAATGAGCAGTTCTTC. It translates to CASSQISGYNEQFF.

The rearrangement links TRBV5-6 to TRBJ2-6, with D possibly matching TRBD2 (6 bases). V was clipped by 4 bases and J by 0 bases, with 17 bases between them. The length of the CDR3 is 18 residues. The germline gives CDR1 SGHDT, CDR2 YYEEEE. The CDR3 region has the DNA TGTGCCAGCAGCCCAACGGGACTGGGAAGCTCTGGGGCCAACGTCCTGACTTTC. It codes for CASSPTGLGSSGANVLTF.